Included here is one T cell receptor (beta chain) sequence, with context. The CDR3 covers 15 residues. Germline V gene lookup returns CDR1 MNHEY and CDR2 SMNVEV (reference sequence). The V and J ends lost 5 bases and 6 bases, in that order; junction bases with no gene match: 8. This sample was taken from a study of shared clonotypes between healthy human individuals. The naive CD8 subset, CD45RO-negative cells positively selected for CCR7, excluded terminally differentiated effector memory CD45RA+ cells. Profiling relied on immunoSEQ multiplex PCR, and the TCRdb table lists in-frame clones only, not all of them. This table holds about 2 million clones, about 95% found once.

The V gene is TRBV27, the J gene TRBJ2-2; 8 bases line up with TRBD1. The TCR sequence derives from a man between 18 and 35 years old in good health. Sequences were obtained from naive CD8+ T cells sorted from blood. The CDR3 nucleotides are TGTGCCAGCAGTCGCCGTCCAGGGGGCTCCGGGGAGCTGTTTTTT. Its protein is CASSRRPGGSGELFF.